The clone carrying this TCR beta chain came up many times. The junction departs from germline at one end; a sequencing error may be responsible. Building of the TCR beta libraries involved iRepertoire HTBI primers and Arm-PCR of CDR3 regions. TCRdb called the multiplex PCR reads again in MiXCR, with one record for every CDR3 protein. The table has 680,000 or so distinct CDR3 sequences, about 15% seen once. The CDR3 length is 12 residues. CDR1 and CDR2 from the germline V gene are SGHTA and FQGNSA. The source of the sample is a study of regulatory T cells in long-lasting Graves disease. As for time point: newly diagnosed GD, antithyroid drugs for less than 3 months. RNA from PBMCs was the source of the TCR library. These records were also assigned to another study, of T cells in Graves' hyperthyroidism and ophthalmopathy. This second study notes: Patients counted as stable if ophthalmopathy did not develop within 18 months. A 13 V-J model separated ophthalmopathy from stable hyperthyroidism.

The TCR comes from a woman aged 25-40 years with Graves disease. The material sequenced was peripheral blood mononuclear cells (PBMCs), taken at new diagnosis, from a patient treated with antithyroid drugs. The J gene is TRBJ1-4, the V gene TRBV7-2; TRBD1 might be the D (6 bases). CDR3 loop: CASSLGGEKLFF. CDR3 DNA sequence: TGTGCCAGCAGTTTAGGGGGAGAAAAACTGTTTTTT.